This paragraph reports one T cell receptor (beta chain). The data stem from a study of blood T cell repertoires in COVID-19. Original processing notes: Cell counts per sample came from amplifying reference gene primers. Sequencing used immunoSEQ multiplex PCR; TCRdb keeps in-frame clones, though not all of them. That table is the source of V, J and clone size, and D and trimming were worked out from the DNA. The data contain 60,000 to 100,000 clones, roughly 89% of them singletons. Germline V gene sequence: CDR1 SEHNR, CDR2 FQNEAQ (reference sequence). The CDR3 loop spans 18 amino acids. V trimming: 7 bases; J trimming: 3 bases; junction bases outside the gene matches: 15.

This rearrangement joins TRBV7-9 to TRBJ2-7; TRBD2 agrees at 13 bases. The origin of this receptor is a man aged 50 to 59 with active COVID-19. Sequencing used peripheral blood. CDR3 coding DNA: TGTGCCAGCATGCCCGCCCTCAGGACTAGCGGGAGAAGCTACGAGCAGTACTTC. This translates into CASMPALRTSGRSYEQYF. Full variable domain (missing parts from reference TRBV7-9 and TRBJ2-7): DTGVSQNPRHKITKRGQNVTFRCDPISEHNRLYWYRQTLGQGPEFLTYFQNEAQLEKSRLLSDRFSAERPKGSFSTLEIQRTEQGDSAMYLCASMPALRTSGRSYEQYFGPGTRLTVT.